The source of this T cell receptor beta chain is a study of blood T cell repertoires in COVID-19. The method was immunoSEQ multiplex PCR; TCRdb's version includes in-frame clones alone and lacks a portion of them. The sample has under 250,000 clones, roughly 80% seen once. The CDR3 covers 23 residues. The chain couples TRBV21-1 to TRBJ2-3; the listed D gene, TRBD2, was not tested against the DNA. TRBV21-1 is recorded as a pseudogene. Sequencing used peripheral blood. The origin of this receptor is a woman aged 18 to 35 with acute or convalescent COVID-19. The CDR3 loop is CASSKILPTQKLKRERETDTQYF. The DNA of the CDR3 is TGTGCCAGCAGCAAGATTCTCCCCACCCAGAAGTTGAAGCGGGAGAGGGAGACAGATACGCAGTATTTT.